This is a list of T cell receptor beta chains from one sample in a study of post-analysis software for immune sequencing data. MiXCR, run by TCRdb on the PCR reads, gives a single entry per CDR3 protein. The sample carries 170,000 or so distinct CDR3 sequences, over 25% recorded once. The sample consisted of blood. The receptors come from a girl aged 5-17 years with multiple sclerosis. CDR3s include the opening cysteine and the closing phenylalanine or tryptophan. D genes are given only for firm matches. Clone size is shown for a subset of rows, as once, few, many or a class of expanded clone.

size,J,length,V,D,DNA,CDR3
few,TRBJ2-7,17,TRBV12-3/TRBV12-4,TRBD2,TGTGCCAGCAGTTTAGTCGTTCCGGGACTAGCGGCCTACGAGCAGTACTTC,CASSLVVPGLAAYEQYF
NA,TRBJ1-2,14,TRBV5-6,NA,TGTGCCAGCAGCTTGGGCGAAGGGAGGGATGGCTACACCTTC,CASSLGEGRDGYTF
many,TRBJ2-1,15,TRBV11-2,TRBD2,TGTGCCAGCAGCTGGACTAGCGGGGTCTACAATGAGCAGTTCTTC,CASSWTSGVYNEQFF
NA,TRBJ2-5,15,TRBV11-2,NA,TGTGCCAGCAGCTTAGCCACCGGGTCCCAAGAGACCCAGTACTTC,CASSLATGSQETQYF
many,TRBJ2-5,14,TRBV21-1,NA,TGTGCCAGCAGCTGGGGGTATTACCAAGAGACCCAGTACTTC,CASSWGYYQETQYF
few,TRBJ2-1,17,TRBV28,TRBD2,TGTGCCAGCAGTTTAATTCCCGGGACTACCGCCTACAATGAGCAGTTCTTC,CASSLIPGTTAYNEQFF
NA,TRBJ2-3,15,TRBV2,NA,TGTGCCAGCAGTGACCCTATTACGGGTACAGATACGCAGTATTTT,CASSDPITGTDTQYF
NA,TRBJ1-4,16,TRBV6-6,TRBD1,TGTGCCAGCAGTGACAGGGGAGTGACGACTAATGAAAAACTGTTTTTT,CASSDRGVTTNEKLFF
few,TRBJ2-2,15,TRBV5-1,TRBD2,TGCGCCAGCAGCCCCGGACTAGCAGGAGCCGGGGAGCTGTTTTTT,CASSPGLAGAGELFF
many,TRBJ1-5,10,TRBV20-1,NA,TGCAGTGCTATTTGGCAGCCCCAGCATTTT,CSAIWQPQHF
NA,TRBJ1-1,14,TRBV20-1,NA,TGCAGTGCTAGCGTGGCGGGTCCCAACACTGAAGCTTTCTTT,CSASVAGPNTEAFF
NA,TRBJ2-7,15,TRBV5-1,TRBD2,TGCGCCAGCAGTCAAGTAGCGGGGAGCTCCTACGAGCAGTACTTC,CASSQVAGSSYEQYF
NA,TRBJ2-1,14,TRBV14,TRBD2,TGTGCCAGCAGTCGGACTAGATACTACAATGAGCAGTTCTTC,CASSRTRYYNEQFF
many,TRBJ2-3,15,TRBV12-3/TRBV12-4,TRBD2,TGTGCCAGCAGTGACAGCGGGAGTAGTTCAGATACGCAGTATTTT,CASSDSGSSSDTQYF
many,TRBJ2-7,14,TRBV12-3/TRBV12-4,NA,TGTGCCAGCAGTTCCCGGGACGCCGGGGGTGAGCAGTACTTC,CASSSRDAGGEQYF
few,TRBJ1-1,13,TRBV20-1,TRBD1,TGCAGTGCTAGCGGGACAGGGGGCGGTGTAGCTTTCTTT,CSASGTGGGVAFF
many,TRBJ2-1,15,TRBV7-9,TRBD2,TGTGCCAGCAGCTTTGCTAGCGGGAGTCTGAATGAGCAGTTCTTC,CASSFASGSLNEQFF
few,TRBJ2-1,15,TRBV5-1,NA,TGCGCCAGCAGCTTGGTACTGGGGCCCTACAATGAGCAGTTCTTC,CASSLVLGPYNEQFF
few,TRBJ2-3,15,TRBV30,NA,TGTGCCTGGAGTGGGGCCGTCCCCCGCACAGATACGCAGTATTTT,CAWSGAVPRTDTQYF
many,TRBJ2-3,18,TRBV27,TRBD2,TGTGCCAGCAGTTCCCTCGGAACTAGCGGTTTCCGCACAGATACGCAGTATTTT,CASSSLGTSGFRTDTQYF
NA,TRBJ2-1,16,TRBV4-1,TRBD2,TGCGCCAGCAGGGAGAGTAGCGGGCCATCCTACAATGAGCAGTTCTTC,CASRESSGPSYNEQFF
many,TRBJ2-7,13,TRBV5-1,TRBD1,TGCGCCAGCAGCCCAGGGGGATCCTACGAGCAGTACTTC,CASSPGGSYEQYF
many,TRBJ1-6,11,TRBV24-1,NA,TGTGCCACCAGGGGTAATTCACCCCTCCACTTT,CATRGNSPLHF
few,TRBJ2-1,15,TRBV5-1,NA,TGCGCCAGCAGCTTGTTAACAGGATCCTACAATGAGCAGTTCTTC,CASSLLTGSYNEQFF
NA,TRBJ2-1,17,TRBV23-1,TRBD2,TGCGCCAGCAGTCAATCGGGGACTGCGGGAGGGCGAGGGGAGCAGTTCTTC,CASSQSGTAGGRGEQFF
many,TRBJ2-7,14,TRBV4-1,NA,TGCGCCAGCAGCGTCCGGGACTTCGACTACGAGCAGTACTTC,CASSVRDFDYEQYF
few,TRBJ2-5,16,TRBV6-6,NA,TGTGCCGCCGAGAGTAGGGCCTATCCCCCGGCAGAGACCCAGTACTTC,CAAESRAYPPAETQYF
NA,TRBJ2-1,14,TRBV5-1,NA,TGCGCCAGCAGCATGGGGGAGAATAACAATGAGCAGTTCTTC,CASSMGENNNEQFF
NA,TRBJ1-1,17,TRBV14,NA,TGTGCCAGCAGTCTCATACGGGACGTGGGGACAAGGGGCGAAGCTTTCTTT,CASSLIRDVGTRGEAFF
NA,TRBJ1-1,14,TRBV7-9,NA,TGTGCCAGCAGCTTATCCCGAAGTGACACTGAAGCTTTCTTT,CASSLSRSDTEAFF
NA,TRBJ1-3,15,TRBV7-9,NA,TGTGCCAGCAGCTTCGACGGGACGGGCGGAAACACCATATATTTT,CASSFDGTGGNTIYF
few,TRBJ2-6,16,TRBV20-1,NA,TGCAGTGCTAGTTGCGGACGCATCTCTGGGGCCAACGTCCTGACTTTC,CSASCGRISGANVLTF
NA,TRBJ2-2,15,TRBV2,NA,TGTGCCAGCAGCGGTTGGGGTTTGGACACCGGGGAGCTGTTTTTT,CASSGWGLDTGELFF
many,TRBJ2-4,12,TRBV29-1,NA,TGCAGCGTTGAAGATGGGGTCACCATTCAGTACTTC,CSVEDGVTIQYF
NA,TRBJ1-5,15,TRBV20-1,TRBD1,TGCAGTGCTAGGAGGGGAGGGGGCGAGAGTCAGCCCCAGCATTTT,CSARRGGGESQPQHF
NA,TRBJ2-1,14,TRBV15,TRBD2,TGTGCCACCAGCAGGGGAGGCGGGAGCCGTGAGCAGTTCTTC,CATSRGGGSREQFF
many,TRBJ2-6,17,TRBV6-5,NA,TGTGCCAGCAGTTACGGGAGTTCAAGCTCTGGGGCCAACGTCCTGACTTTC,CASSYGSSSSGANVLTF
many,TRBJ1-2,14,TRBV6-5,NA,TGTGCCAGCAGTTACATTGCTGTGGACTATGGCTACACCTTC,CASSYIAVDYGYTF
NA,TRBJ2-5,15,TRBV2,TRBD1,TGTGCCAGCAGTGAAGTCGAGGGGGCGAAAGAGACCCAGTACTTC,CASSEVEGAKETQYF
few,TRBJ1-1,12,TRBV10-3,NA,TGTGCCATCATGGGGGGCGGGACCGAAGCTTTCTTT,CAIMGGGTEAFF
NA,TRBJ2-7,15,TRBV5-1,NA,TGCGCCAGCAGCCGGGAGTACTACGCGAACTACGAGCAGTACTTC,CASSREYYANYEQYF
many,TRBJ2-7,12,TRBV12-3/TRBV12-4,TRBD1,TGTGCCAGCAACCACAGGGGTGGTGAGCAGTACTTC,CASNHRGGEQYF
many,TRBJ2-1,12,TRBV7-9,NA,TGTGCCAGCAGCCACTCCAAGGTTGAGCAGTTCTTC,CASSHSKVEQFF
many,TRBJ2-7,12,TRBV29-1,TRBD2,TGCAGCGTTGGGGGGGGTAAGGGCGAGCAGTACTTC,CSVGGGKGEQYF
many,TRBJ2-4,13,TRBV7-2,NA,TGTGCCAGCAGCTTCGGAGAGCCAAACATTCAGTACTTC,CASSFGEPNIQYF
few,TRBJ1-1,14,TRBV5-1,NA,TGCGCCAGCAGCTTGGACAGGGTGAACACTGAAGCTTTCTTT,CASSLDRVNTEAFF
NA,TRBJ2-3,15,TRBV20-1,TRBD1,TGCAGTGCTAGAGATAAAAGGGGGCCCACAGATACGCAGTATTTT,CSARDKRGPTDTQYF
NA,TRBJ2-2,14,TRBV3-1,NA,TGTGCCAGCAGCGAGCAGGGTAACCCCGAGGAGCTGTTTTTT,CASSEQGNPEELFF
NA,TRBJ2-2,14,TRBV20-1,TRBD2,TGCAGTGCTAAGCGGGACCACGCTACCGGGGAGCTGTTTTTT,CSAKRDHATGELFF
few,TRBJ1-2,16,TRBV7-8,TRBD1,TGTGCCAGCAGCCGAAGGGCCGGGACAGACGGTTATGGCTACACCTTC,CASSRRAGTDGYGYTF